The entry below describes one T cell receptor (beta chain). This sample is drawn from a study of T-cell reconstitution after alpha-beta-depleted transplantation in children. Preparation of the TCRbeta library was carried out with unique molecular identifiers. Using its own MiXCR run on the PCR reads, TCRdb lists one record per CDR3 protein. The repertoire holds about 400,000 distinct CDR3 sequences, with roughly 15% as singletons. The material was PBMCs, obtained from the stem cell graft. The TCR sequence derives from a human donor who donated a stem cell graft to a child with Fanconi anemia.

DNA for the CDR3: TGTGCCAGCAGCGTAACAGGGGGTGTTGACTATGGCTACACCTTC. Protein product: CASSVTGGVDYGYTF. The chain employs TRBV21-1 and TRBJ1-2; the table names TRBD1, a call not compared with the DNA. TRBV21-1 is an annotated pseudogene. The CDR3 is made up of 15 amino acids.